The 21 T cell receptor beta chains in this list originate from one sample, sequenced in a study of graft-versus-host responses after intestinal transplantation. No antigen is known for these receptors. The assay was immunoSEQ multiplex PCR, and TCRdb's table has in-frame clones only and misses some. The table includes about 71,000 clones, 90% detected once. The material was unstimulated CD8+ T cells sorted from spleen or lymph node cells, obtained before intestinal transplant. The receptor set was obtained from a human donor who received an intestinal transplant.

The chain joins TRBV27 to TRBJ1-3; 7 nucleotides agree with TRBD1. After removal of 6 bases from V and 2 bases from J, the junction contained 10 bases not matched to a gene. Per the germline V gene, CDR1 is MNHEY and CDR2 is SMNVEV (reference sequence). CDR3 length: 16 amino acids. The CDR3 coding sequence is TGTGCCAGCAGCCCAAAGGCCGGGACAGCTGGAAACACCATATATTTT. This codes for CASSPKAGTAGNTIYF.

The rearrangement joins TRBV5-6 to TRBJ1-2; D is possibly TRBD1 (6 bases). The CDR3 is 16 residues long. V shed 0 bases and J shed 4 bases, with 16 bases lying between them. Germline CDR1 and CDR2: SGHDT and YYEEEE. CDR3 in DNA: TGTGCCAGCAGCTTGGGGGTGGTTGGGGGCGGCTATGGCTACACCTTC. This translates into CASSLGVVGGGYGYTF.

J is TRBJ2-1 and V is TRBV14, with 8 positions matching TRBD2. Looked up from germline, CDR1 is SGHDN and CDR2 is FVKESK. V shed 1 base, J shed 10 bases, and the junction held 0 bases outside the gene matches. The CDR3 runs 12 residues. The CDR3 DNA is TGTGCCAGCAGCCAAGTAGCGGGGGAGCAGTTCTTC. Amino acid sequence: CASSQVAGEQFF.

This clone was recorded only once. A junction boundary mismatches the germline segment, possibly from a read error. The rearrangement uses TRBV2 and TRBJ2-5; 9 nucleotides align to TRBD1. The J call is in doubt because the DNA end fits TRBJ2-7 better. CDR1 is SNHLY, CDR2 FYNNEI, per germline. This CDR3 comprises 12 residues. CDR3: CASRDRAYEQYF. The CDR3 nucleotides read TGTGCAAGCAGGGACAGGGCCTACGAGCAGTACTTC.

The V gene is TRBV9, the J gene TRBJ2-7, with D perhaps matching TRBD1 (5 bases). Trimming removed 0 bases from V and 0 bases from J, with 13 bases in between. The CDR3 is 16 amino acids. The germline CDR1 and CDR2 sequences are SGDLS and YYNGEE. CDR3 sequence (DNA): TGTGCCAGCAGCGTAGATGATTGGGGCAACTCCTACGAGCAGTACTTC. Encoded protein: CASSVDDWGNSYEQYF.

This clone has just a few counts. This sequence joins TRBV4-1 and TRBJ2-7; D gene uncertain. The germline V gene encodes CDR1 MGHRA and CDR2 YSYEKL. Trimming took 0 bases from V and 2 from J, leaving 5 bases between them. CDR3 size: 13 residues. The DNA of the CDR3 is TGCGCCAGCAGCCAAGACGACACCTACGAGCAGTACTTC. Protein product: CASSQDDTYEQYF.

V and J are TRBV13 and TRBJ2-7, with TRBD1 matching over 8 bases. J was trimmed by 4 bases and V by 0 bases; bases with no gene match: 5. The CDR3 loop spans 15 amino acids. CDR1 is PRHDT and CDR2 is FYEKMQ in the germline V gene (reference sequence). CDR3 sequence: CASSLGGQGAYEQYF. The CDR3 nucleotides read TGTGCCAGCAGCTTAGGTGGGCAGGGGGCTTACGAGCAGTACTTC.

The sample holds a few counts of this clone. The V call is TRBV29-1, the J call TRBJ1-1; D possibly corresponds to TRBD1 (5 bases). Germline V lookup: CDR1 SQVTM, CDR2 ANQGSEA. The CDR3 has 15 amino acids. V lost 7 bases to trimming and J lost 4 bases, with 22 bases between them. The CDR3 here is CSAGGEGGGPTEAFF. The CDR3 DNA reads TGCAGCGCGGGGGGGGAGGGAGGCGGACCCACTGAAGCTTTCTTT.

The chain recombines TRBV5-4 with TRBJ1-6, with a weak D call TRBD1 (5 bases). Germline V gene data show CDR1 as SGHNT and CDR2 as YYREEE (reference sequence). The CDR3 has 15 amino acids. V was shortened by 2 bases and J by 9 bases, with 15 bases between the two germline ends. The CDR3 DNA follows: TGTGCCAGCAGCTTAGAAACCTCTGACAGTTCACCCCTCCACTTT. As protein: CASSLETSDSSPLHF.

The rearrangement joins TRBV6-1 to TRBJ1-2; TRBD1 is a possible D gene (6 bases). The germline V and J ends were trimmed by 0 bases and 0 bases, with 8 bases remaining between them. The CDR3 loop spans 15 amino acids. The germline V gene encodes CDR1 MNHNS and CDR2 SASEGT. CDR3 sequence reads: CASSEARTANYGYTF. Here the CDR3 DNA reads TGTGCCAGCAGTGAAGCCAGGACAGCTAACTATGGCTACACCTTC.

The V call is TRBV9, the J call TRBJ2-7; 8 bases are a match to TRBD1. This CDR3 region has 15 residues. Germline lookup yields CDR1 SGDLS and CDR2 YYNGEE. V gave up 1 base and J gave up 1 base; unmatched junction bases: 4. CDR3 in amino acids: CASSVSGTGSYEQYF. CDR3 sequence (DNA): TGTGCCAGCAGCGTATCAGGGACAGGTTCCTACGAGCAGTACTTC. Full variable domain (remainder filled in from reference TRBV9 and TRBJ2-7): DSGVTQTPKHLITATGQRVTLRCSPRSGDLSVYWYQQSLDQGLQFLIQYYNGEERAKGNILERFSAQQFPDLHSELNLSSLELGDSALYFCASSVSGTGSYEQYFGPGTRLTVT.

CDR3 sequence (DNA): TGTGCCAGCAGTTTATCCCCGGGGAGCACTGAAGCTTTCTTT. This translates into CASSLSPGSTEAFF. The chain combines TRBV27 with TRBJ1-1; D remains ambiguous. CDR3 length: 14 residues. CDR1 is MNHEY, CDR2 SMNVEV, per germline (reference sequence). The V and J ends lost 0 bases and 4 bases respectively, with 9 bases between them.

This sequence joins TRBV19 and TRBJ2-7, with a weak D call TRBD2 (5 bases). Looked up from germline, CDR1 is LNHDA and CDR2 is SQIVND (reference sequence). The CDR3 contains 11 residues. The ends were cut back, 8 bases at V and 1 base at J, with 6 bases in the middle. The CDR3 region is CASGESYEQYF. The CDR3 nucleotides are TGTGCCAGTGGGGAGTCCTACGAGCAGTACTTC.

This rearrangement joins TRBV9 to TRBJ2-7; TRBD1 matches 7 bases. The V and J ends lost 2 bases and 2 bases, in that order; junction bases with no gene match: 4. The germline CDR1 and CDR2 sequences are SGDLS and YYNGEE. This CDR3 contains 14 residues. The CDR3 loop reads CASSVPGQTYEQYF. CDR3 nucleotide sequence: TGTGCCAGCAGCGTTCCGGGACAGACCTACGAGCAGTACTTC.

This chain links TRBV5-6 with TRBJ2-4; 7 bases are shared with TRBD2. The V gene's germline CDR1 is SGHDT and CDR2 YYEEEE. The CDR3 has 14 amino acids. The V segment lost 4 bases and the J segment 6 bases; nucleotides outside the gene matches: 7. This CDR3 reads CASSRGLAANIQYF. The DNA of the CDR3 is TGTGCCAGCAGCCGTGGGCTAGCGGCAAACATTCAGTACTTC.

The chain carries TRBV28 and TRBJ1-1; D gene ambiguous. Germline V CDR1 and CDR2: MDHEN, SYDVKM. V dropped 4 bases and J dropped 2 bases, with 11 bases sitting between them. This CDR3 region has 14 residues. In DNA, the CDR3 is TGTGCCAGCAGTTCCCCAGCGGTAAACACTGAAGCTTTCTTT. Translated: CASSSPAVNTEAFF.

For this clone: The junction departs from the called germline gene at one end, perhaps through a read error. The rearrangement uses TRBV6-5 and TRBJ2-7, with 7 bases fitting TRBD1. The CDR3 extends over 11 amino acids. Germline V lookup: CDR1 MNHEY, CDR2 SVGAGI. The CDR3 protein is CAGSPGGEQYF. CDR3 DNA: TGTGCCGGCAGCCCAGGGGGCGAGCAGTACTTC.

The chain has TRBV19 and TRBJ2-3; D is unresolved. Trimming removed 7 bases from V and 1 base from J, with 15 bases in between. Germline CDR1 LNHDA, CDR2 SQIVND (reference sequence). The CDR3 has 15 amino acids. CDR3 protein: CASTQGAEGTDTQYF. The CDR3 coding sequence is TGTGCCAGTACCCAAGGCGCCGAGGGCACAGATACGCAGTATTTT.

A few counts support this clone. This chain joins TRBV5-6 and TRBJ1-5, with D tentatively TRBD1 (6 bases). Germline V lookup: CDR1 SGHDT, CDR2 YYEEEE. CDR3 length: 15 residues. Trimming pared 4 bases from V and 0 bases from J, leaving 11 bases between. The CDR3 sequence: CASSLGQYSNQPQHF. CDR3 sequence (DNA): TGTGCCAGCAGCCTCGGACAGTATAGCAATCAGCCCCAGCATTTT. Based on the CDR3 plus reference TRBV5-6 and TRBJ1-5, the full variable domain is DAGVTQSPTHLIKTRGQQVTLRCSPKSGHDTVSWYQQALGQGPQFIFQYYEEEERQRGNFPDRFSGHQFPNYSSELNVNALLLGDSALYLCASSLGQYSNQPQHFGDGTRLSIL.

The gene calls are TRBV2 and TRBJ2-7; a possible D gene is TRBD1 (5 bases). Germline V gene lookup returns CDR1 SNHLY and CDR2 FYNNEI. The ends were cut back, 7 bases at V and 3 bases at J, with 25 bases in the middle. This CDR3 has 17 amino acids. The CDR3 DNA reads TGTGCCAGCATGGATCGTGACAGTAGCTGGGTAAGCTACGAGCAGTACTTC. Protein product: CASMDRDSSWVSYEQYF.

This clone was picked up a small number of times. V is TRBV2 and J is TRBJ2-7; 7 bases match TRBD1. V lost 7 bases and J lost 2; bases outside the gene matches: 2. Looked up from germline, CDR1 is SNHLY and CDR2 is FYNNEI. The length of the CDR3 is 12 residues. The CDR3 nucleotides read TGTGCCAGCACTGACAGGGCCTACGAGCAGTACTTC. Its protein is CASTDRAYEQYF.